The clone carrying this T cell receptor (beta chain) was seen a few times. The missing CDR3 end, 3 residues past where the read stops, is filled in from the germline J gene. The data originate from a study of T cell clonality in common variable immunodeficiency. Profiling relied on immunoSEQ multiplex PCR, and the TCRdb table lists in-frame clones only, not all of them. This sample has about 40,000 clones, each found more than once. V lost 3 bases and J lost 7, with 10 bases in between. CDR3 length: 14 residues. Germline lookup yields CDR1 ENHRY and CDR2 SYGVKD. This sequence joins TRBV10-3 and TRBJ1-6; the D is unclear. This sequence originates from a person aged 18 to 75 in good health. The specimen sequenced was peripheral blood mononuclear cells. CDR3 sequence reads: CAISEFQLNSPLHF. The CDR3 DNA, read in part, is TGTGCCATCAGTGAATTCCAACTAAATTCACCC.